This is a list of T cell receptor beta chains from one sample in a study of T cell responses to AZD1222 COVID-19 vaccine. Assay: immunoSEQ multiplex PCR; the TCRdb copy retains only in-frame clones and omits some. This table holds around 120,000 clones, approximately 96% found once. This sample comprised peripheral blood, obtained on day 0 of AZD1222 vaccination. The receptors here all came from an adult in good health. The CDR3 runs from the conserved cysteine through the conserved F or W. Each record gives: V gene, D gene, J gene, clone size, CDR3 protein, CDR3 DNA. A D gene is named only where the DNA matches it firmly. Clone size appears in some rows only: once, few, many, or a class for an expanded clone.

>TRBV28|-|TRBJ2-2|-
CASSLFGSGELFF
TGTGCCAGCAGTTTATTCGGGTCCGGGGAGCTGTTTTTT
>TRBV27|-|TRBJ1-4|-
CASSLDGGREKLFF
TGTGCCAGCAGTTTAGATGGAGGGCGGGAAAAACTGTTTTTT
>TRBV28|-|TRBJ1-4|-
CASSLEGTNKGTNEKLFF
TGTGCCAGCAGTTTGGAGGGGACCAACAAGGGAACTAATGAAAAACTGTTTTTT
>TRBV11-1|-|TRBJ1-6|once
CASSFRRSSYNSPLHF
TGTGCCAGCAGCTTCCGAAGGAGCTCCTATAATTCACCCCTCCACTTT
>TRBV9|-|TRBJ2-7|-
CASSVDSPLEQYF
TGTGCCAGCAGCGTCGACAGTCCTCTCGAGCAGTACTTC
>TRBV12-3/TRBV12-4|-|TRBJ1-5|-
CASSFLGQPQHF
TGTGCCAGCAGTTTTTTGGGGCAGCCCCAGCATTTT
>TRBV6-5|-|TRBJ2-3|-
CASSYGSGRDTQYF
TGTGCCAGCAGTTACGGGTCCGGTCGGGATACGCAGTATTTT
>TRBV19|-|TRBJ1-4|-
CASSTLQGEKLFF
TGTGCCAGTAGTACCCTACAAGGGGAAAAACTGTTTTTT
>TRBV7-3|TRBD2|TRBJ2-3|once
CASSLGGRRSDTQYF
TGTGCCAGCAGCTTAGGCGGGAGGAGGTCAGATACGCAGTATTTT
>TRBV7-9|-|TRBJ2-7|-
CASSLRSGSYEQYF
TGTGCCAGCAGCTTAAGGTCCGGAAGCTACGAGCAGTACTTC
>TRBV27|-|TRBJ1-2|-
CASSLSPVNYGYTF
TGTGCCAGCAGTTTATCCCCAGTTAACTATGGCTACACCTTC
>TRBV5-1|-|TRBJ1-2|-
CASSLEAGAYGYTF
TGCGCCAGCAGCTTGGAGGCAGGGGCCTATGGCTACACCTTC
>TRBV6-4|TRBD2|TRBJ2-3|-
CASSDESSGSTDTQYF
TGTGCCAGCAGTGACGAGTCTAGCGGTAGCACAGATACGCAGTATTTT
>TRBV29-1|TRBD1|TRBJ1-1|few
CSVNGQGATEAFF
TGCAGCGTTAATGGGCAGGGGGCGACTGAAGCTTTCTTT
>TRBV5-1|TRBD1|TRBJ1-1|-
CASSPDRISEAFF
TGCGCCAGCAGCCCGGACAGGATATCTGAAGCTTTCTTT
>TRBV5-1|-|TRBJ1-3|-
CASSLQGTHGNTIYF
TGCGCCAGCAGCCTCCAGGGTACCCATGGAAACACCATATATTTT
>TRBV28|-|TRBJ1-2|-
CASSLYPVAQGAYGYTF
TGTGCCAGCAGTTTATATCCCGTGGCTCAGGGTGCCTATGGCTACACCTTC
>TRBV28|TRBD1|TRBJ1-2|-
CASSFLRTGDGYTF
TGTGCCAGCAGTTTTCTCAGGACAGGGGATGGCTACACCTTC
>TRBV11-3|-|TRBJ1-2|-
CASSLEGGTYGYTF
TGTGCCAGCAGCTTAGAGGGGGGAACCTATGGCTACACCTTC
>TRBV15|-|TRBJ1-6|-
CATSRSGGVNSPLHF
TGTGCCACCAGCAGGTCGGGAGGCGTCAATTCACCCCTCCACTTT
>TRBV7-9|TRBD2|TRBJ2-3|-
CASRILAGGRTDTQYF
TGTGCCAGCAGAATACTAGCGGGGGGACGCACAGATACGCAGTATTTT
>TRBV27|-|TRBJ1-1|-
CASSLAGWINTEAFF
TGTGCCAGCAGTTTAGCCGGGTGGATCAACACTGAAGCTTTCTTT
>TRBV5-5|-|TRBJ1-5|-
CASSLVMMGDQPQHF
TGTGCCAGCAGCTTGGTTATGATGGGGGATCAGCCCCAGCATTTT
>TRBV28|-|TRBJ1-5|-
CASSFRSGGNQPQHF
TGTGCCAGCAGTTTCAGGTCAGGGGGCAATCAGCCCCAGCATTTT
>TRBV7-3|-|TRBJ2-7|-
CASSLTFGDEQYF
TGTGCCAGCAGCTTAACTTTTGGGGACGAGCAGTACTTC
>TRBV18|-|TRBJ1-1|-
CASSPKGTEAFF
TGTGCCAGCTCACCAAAGGGGACTGAAGCTTTCTTT
>TRBV15|-|TRBJ1-1|-
CATSRDSSTLNTEAFF
TGTGCCACCAGCAGGGACAGTTCTACCCTGAACACTGAAGCTTTCTTT
>TRBV5-1|TRBD2|TRBJ2-5|-
CASPNKTSGGEFGGETQYF
TGCGCCAGTCCCAACAAGACTAGCGGGGGAGAGTTCGGTGGAGAGACCCAGTACTTC
>TRBV6-5|TRBD1|TRBJ1-2|-
CASSSTETGNWGWTF
TGTGCCAGCAGTTCGACGGAGACAGGGAATTGGGGTTGGACCTTC